The 27 T cell receptor beta chains below were found in one sample sequenced in a study of early T cells in non-severe SARS-CoV-2 infection. TCRdb analysed the 5' RACE reads with MiXCR anew, one entry per CDR3 protein. The table records 75,000 to 80,000 distinct CDR3 sequences, over 9% of them present only once. The sequenced sample was whole blood. Receptors were obtained from an adult who was a healthcare worker with PCR-confirmed SARS-CoV-2 infection or an uninfected control (not recorded which).

This clonotype was picked up many times. The chain couples TRBV6-6 to TRBJ2-3; D unresolved. Trimming removed 8 bases from V and 8 bases from J, with 17 bases in between. Germline V lookup: CDR1 MNHNY, CDR2 SVGAGI (reference sequence). This CDR3 has 13 residues. The CDR3 DNA reads TGTGCCAGCCATGATAGGTTAACGAGTACGCAGTATTTT. Its translation is CASHDRLTSTQYF.

In this sample, this clonotype turned up a few times. The rearrangement joins TRBV5-1 to TRBJ2-4, with 9 positions matching TRBD1. The CDR3 loop spans 15 amino acids. After removal of 0 bases from V and 8 bases from J, the junction contained 6 bases not matched to a gene. Per the germline V gene, CDR1 is SGHRS and CDR2 is YFSETQ. The chain's CDR3 is CASSLDRGRGDIQYF. In DNA, the CDR3 is TGCGCCAGCAGCTTGGACAGGGGGCGCGGAGACATTCAGTACTTC.

There are many counts of this clonotype. The chain recombines TRBV28 with TRBJ1-1; D remains unclear. The germline V gene encodes CDR1 MDHEN and CDR2 SYDVKM. The CDR3 is made up of 13 amino acids. Trimming pared 10 bases from V and 7 bases from J, leaving 19 bases between. This chain's CDR3 is CATITWRKSEAFF. The CDR3 region has the DNA TGTGCCACCATAACTTGGAGGAAGAGTGAAGCTTTCTTT.

At least ten counts were recorded for this clonotype. The V and J genes are TRBV4-1 and TRBJ2-5, with D possibly matching TRBD1 (6 bases). The V end lost 2 bases, the J end lost 2 bases, and 6 bases lay between the germline ends. There are 13 residues in the CDR3. Looked up from germline, CDR1 is MGHRA and CDR2 is YSYEKL. CDR3 nucleotides: TGCGCCAGCAGCCAAACAGGGCAAGAGACCCAGTACTTC. Its protein product is CASSQTGQETQYF.

Here the CDR3 DNA reads TGTGCCAGCAGCCCCAGCGCACCGGATACGCAGTATTTT. The encoded protein is CASSPSAPDTQYF. The V call is TRBV11-2, the J call TRBJ2-3; D uncertain. The germline gives CDR1 SGHAT, CDR2 FQNNGV. With 5 bases removed from V and 6 bases from J, the gap between germline ends came to 12 bases. This CDR3 is built from 13 residues.

At least ten counts were recorded for this clonotype. The J gene is TRBJ2-3, the V gene TRBV6-1, with D tentatively TRBD1 (5 bases). Trimming removed 7 bases at V and 0 bases at J, with 14 bases between. CDR3 length: 15 residues. Germline CDR1 reads MNHNS; CDR2 reads SASEGT. The CDR3 region has the DNA TGTGCCAGCATGAAGTCCAGGGCGAGCACAGATACGCAGTATTTT. This encodes CASMKSRASTDTQYF.

This clonotype occurred a few times. The chain joins TRBV7-9 to TRBJ2-5; TRBD2 agrees at 10 bases. The CDR3 covers 16 residues. Germline assignment: CDR1 SEHNR and CDR2 FQNEAQ (reference sequence). V trimming: 5 bases; J trimming: 5 bases; junction bases outside the gene matches: 11. CDR3: CASSPRSGRADETQYF. The CDR3 DNA reads as TGTGCCAGCAGCCCTAGGAGCGGGAGGGCCGATGAGACCCAGTACTTC.

The chain recombines TRBV5-1 with TRBJ1-4, with TRBD1 identical over 8 bases. Germline values: CDR1 SGHRS, CDR2 YFSETQ. Unmatched junction bases numbered 5, after V lost 0 bases and J lost 7 bases. This CDR3 region has 15 residues. CDR3 bases: TGCGCCAGCAGCTTGGGACAGGGGAAAGGTGAAAAACTGTTTTTT. This translates into CASSLGQGKGEKLFF.

This clonotype was counted a few times. This chain uses TRBV20-1 with TRBJ2-5, with TRBD2 matching over 9 bases. V was clipped by 3 bases and J by 5 bases; unmatched bases: 13. Germline CDR1 and CDR2: DFQATT and SNEGSKA (reference sequence). The CDR3 runs to 16 residues. CDR3 in DNA: TGCAGTGCTAGGGGGAGTAGCGGGAGAGGCGGCGAGACCCAGTACTTC. Amino acid sequence: CSARGSSGRGGETQYF.

The chain uses TRBV9 and TRBJ2-5; D gene ambiguous. The CDR3 runs 16 residues. The V gene's germline CDR1 is SGDLS and CDR2 YYNGEE. Between the trimmed V and J ends, which lost 4 bases and 3 bases, there was a span of 19 bases. The CDR3 DNA reads as TGTGCCAGCAGCCCCGGGCTGAGCGCAGTAGAAGAGACCCAGTACTTC. The encoded protein is CASSPGLSAVEETQYF. Full variable domain (outside the CDR3, taken from reference TRBV9 and TRBJ2-5): DSGVTQTPKHLITATGQRVTLRCSPRSGDLSVYWYQQSLDQGLQFLIQYYNGEERAKGNILERFSAQQFPDLHSELNLSSLELGDSALYFCASSPGLSAVEETQYFGPGTRLLVL.

The sample holds many counts of this clonotype. The V and J genes are TRBV7-6 and TRBJ2-5; tentative D call: TRBD2 (6 bases). Trimming left V 5 bases short and J 5 bases short, with 18 bases between. Germline assignment: CDR1 SGHVS and CDR2 FNYEAQ. CDR3 size: 15 residues. The CDR3 reads CASSLEGRSFETQYF. DNA for the CDR3: TGTGCCAGCAGCCTTGAGGGGAGGAGCTTCGAGACCCAGTACTTC.

This clonotype was seen at least ten times. J is TRBJ2-7 and V is TRBV27, with TRBD2 matching 7 bases. This CDR3 contains 14 residues. V shed 5 bases, J shed 7 bases, and the junction held 11 bases outside the gene matches. Germline V gives CDR1 MNHEY, CDR2 SMNVEV (reference sequence). The CDR3 region is CASSREGRELEQYF. In nucleotides, the CDR3 is TGTGCCAGCAGTCGAGAGGGGCGGGAGCTTGAGCAGTACTTC.

This clonotype was seen a few times. The chain links TRBV7-3 to TRBJ2-1, with 11 bases fitting TRBD1. V gave up 5 bases and J gave up 5 bases; unmatched junction bases: 11. Germline V gene lookup returns CDR1 SGHTA and CDR2 FQGTGA. The CDR3 runs to 17 residues. As DNA, the CDR3 is TGTGCCAGCAGCGCCACGCGGACAGGGGGCGCGAACAATGAGCAGTTCTTC. This sequence encodes CASSATRTGGANNEQFF.

This clonotype was seen many times. The chain uses TRBV5-1 and TRBJ2-4; D may correspond to TRBD1 or TRBD2 (5 bases each). V was clipped by 4 bases and J by 0 bases, with 17 bases between them. Per the germline V gene, CDR1 is SGHRS and CDR2 is YFSETQ. The CDR3 consists of 17 residues. CDR3 sequence reads: CASSKGRSVLAKNIQYF. In nucleotides, the CDR3 is TGCGCCAGCAGCAAGGGGAGATCCGTTTTAGCCAAAAACATTCAGTACTTC.

V and J are TRBV9 and TRBJ2-3; perhaps TRBD1 as D (6 bases). Germline V gene sequence: CDR1 SGDLS, CDR2 YYNGEE. Trimming removed 0 bases at V and 4 bases at J, with 9 bases between. The CDR3 has 14 amino acids. The CDR3 spells CASSVDYRADTQYF. Written as DNA, the CDR3 is TGTGCCAGCAGCGTAGATTACAGGGCAGATACGCAGTATTTT.

This clonotype was seen ten or more times. V and J are TRBV5-4 and TRBJ2-5; perhaps TRBD2 as D (6 bases). The germline CDR1 and CDR2 sequences are SGHNT and YYREEE (reference sequence). CDR3 length equals 15 residues. Trimming removed 4 bases at V and 5 bases at J, with 18 bases between. As DNA, the CDR3 is TGTGCCAGCAGCCCCAGTTGGGGGGTTAGCGAGACCCAGTACTTC. This sequence encodes CASSPSWGVSETQYF.

This clonotype was seen ten or more times. The rearrangement joins TRBV6-5 to TRBJ2-3; 7 bases map to TRBD2. The CDR3 covers 13 residues. Germline loops: CDR1 MNHEY, CDR2 SVGAGI. V lost 7 bases and J lost 5; bases outside the gene matches: 6. As DNA, the CDR3 is TGTGCCAGCAACCGGGGGGTAGAAGATACGCAGTATTTT. Amino acid sequence: CASNRGVEDTQYF.

As DNA, the CDR3 is TGTGCCAGCAGTTTACTACTAGCCGGGGAGCTGTTTTTT. It yields the protein CASSLLLAGELFF. The genes are TRBV27 and TRBJ2-2; D is perhaps TRBD2 (5 bases). Germline lookup yields CDR1 MNHEY and CDR2 SMNVEV (reference sequence). This CDR3 spans 13 amino acids. The germline V and J ends were trimmed by 2 bases and 6 bases, with 7 bases remaining between them.

This clonotype was seen at least ten times. This chain uses TRBV15 with TRBJ2-7; D remains ambiguous. This CDR3 spans 16 amino acids. Deletions cut 0 bases from V and 6 bases from J, with 18 bases between. Germline CDR1 and CDR2: LNHNV and YYDKDF (reference sequence). CDR3 DNA sequence: TGTGCCACCAGCAGAGATCAGGCCGCCACTCGGAGCGAGCAGTACTTC. Its protein is CATSRDQAATRSEQYF.

This clonotype was counted many times. The chain links TRBV19 to TRBJ2-7; tentatively, D is TRBD2 (6 bases). The CDR3 loop spans 12 amino acids. Germline V lookup: CDR1 LNHDA, CDR2 SQIVND (reference sequence). With 6 bases removed from V and 3 bases from J, the gap between germline ends came to 9 bases. This CDR3 reads CASSGTFYEQYF. As DNA, the CDR3 is TGTGCCAGTAGCGGGACTTTCTACGAGCAGTACTTC.

This clonotype appeared once. The J gene is TRBJ2-5, the V gene TRBV19; D call uncertain. The germline V gene has CDR1 LNHDA and CDR2 SQIVND (reference sequence). Trimming took 6 bases from V and 6 from J, leaving 17 bases between them. The CDR3 is 14 amino acids. CDR3 region: CASSATVQMQTQYF. The DNA of the CDR3 is TGTGCCAGTAGCGCAACGGTACAGATGCAGACCCAGTACTTC.

This clonotype appeared many times. Sequence at one end of the junction differs from germline and may be a read error. The chain combines TRBV5-6 with TRBJ2-5; a weak D match, TRBD2 (5 bases). Germline V gene sequence: CDR1 SGHDT, CDR2 YYEEEE. CDR3 size: 13 residues. The CDR3, as DNA: TGTGCCAGCAGCCTCCGGACGGAGAGGAGGAGTGACTTC. Residues: CASSLRTERRSDF. Looking up the rest from reference TRBV5-6 and TRBJ2-5 gives the full variable domain: DAGVTQSPTHLIKTRGQQVTLRCSPKSGHDTVSWYQQALGQGPQFIFQYYEEEERQRGNFPDRFSGHQFPNYSSELNVNALLLGDSALYLCASSLRTERRSDFGPGTRLLVL.

This clonotype came up many times. This chain joins TRBV5-1 and TRBJ2-2, with D possibly called TRBD1 or TRBD2 (5 bases each). V was pared by 5 bases and J by 5 bases, with 13 bases between. Germline V CDR1 and CDR2: SGHRS, YFSETQ. The CDR3 contains 14 residues. CDR3 protein: CASRTGDVTGELFF. DNA for the CDR3: TGCGCCAGCAGGACCGGGGACGTGACCGGGGAGCTGTTTTTT.

Worth noting for this clonotype: This clone may be a read error of a much larger clone one base away. The chain uses TRBV2 and TRBJ2-3; D is tentatively TRBD1 or TRBD2 (5 bases each). CDR1 and CDR2 (germline): SNHLY, FYNNEI. With 8 bases removed from V and 1 base from J, the gap between germline ends came to 22 bases. CDR3 length equals 17 residues. CDR3 nucleotides: TGTGCCAGCGACTACTTACGGGGTGGGGCCGGCACAGATACGCAGTATTTT. This sequence encodes CASDYLRGGAGTDTQYF.

Regarding this clonotype: A read error may account for a junction end that differs from germline. The chain employs TRBV11-2 and TRBJ1-4; 7 nucleotides align to TRBD1. Per the germline V gene, CDR1 is SGHAT and CDR2 is FQNNGV. The CDR3 totals 13 residues. This chain's CDR3 is CVSSLDRAEKLFF. For the CDR3, the DNA is TGTGTCAGCAGCTTAGACAGGGCTGAAAAACTGTTTTTT.

J is TRBJ1-3 and V is TRBV27; D remains unclear. Germline V gives CDR1 MNHEY, CDR2 SMNVEV (reference sequence). The V end was cut by 7 bases, the J end by 3 bases, with 10 bases between. The CDR3 runs 13 residues. The CDR3 sequence: CASIGVGGNTIYF. The CDR3 DNA follows: TGTGCCAGCATCGGGGTGGGTGGAAACACCATATATTTT.

The chain has TRBV12-3 or TRBV12-4 and TRBJ2-1; perhaps TRBD2 as D (5 bases). This CDR3 is 17 amino acids long. V was cut by 6 bases and J by 0 bases, with 18 bases left in between. The CDR3 spells CASSSLGLKSSYNEQFF. The CDR3 DNA reads as TGTGCCAGCAGCTCCCTCGGACTTAAAAGCTCCTACAATGAGCAGTTCTTC.